This passage covers 27 T cell receptor beta chains from one sample sequenced in a study of graft-versus-host responses after intestinal transplantation (dated by TCRdb to the early 2020s). The receptor library was made with the immunoSEQ multiplex PCR assay. TCRdb re-hosts the immuneACCESS table, in-frame sequences only. Its copies lack some clones; in the studies checked, an unresolved V gene accounts for under half of them, and the cause for the rest is not known. In all, the sample holds about 71,000 clones, and less than 95% of those were seen once. The ten top clones hold 1.3% of the sample. The time point label for this specimen denotes: cells obtained before transplantation from donor or recipient. These TCRs are of unknown antigen specificity. Sequenced material: unstimulated CD8+ T cells sorted from spleen or lymph node cells, taken before intestinal transplant. The receptors come from a human donor who received an intestinal transplant.

This chain uses TRBV2 with TRBJ1-5, with D uncertain. The germline gives CDR1 SNHLY, CDR2 FYNNEI. V was shortened by 6 bases and J by 3 bases, with 12 bases between the two germline ends. This CDR3 contains 14 residues. The CDR3 region is CASRHGIFNQPQHF. Here the CDR3 DNA reads TGTGCCAGCAGACACGGGATATTCAATCAGCCCCAGCATTTT.

This clone occurred once. The J gene is TRBJ2-5, the V gene TRBV2, with D possibly being TRBD2 (5 bases). CDR1 and CDR2 (germline): SNHLY, FYNNEI. Trimming cost V 6 bases and J 2 bases, with 10 bases left between them. This CDR3 has 13 residues. The CDR3: CASRDLGQETQYF. The CDR3 DNA is TGTGCCAGCAGGGACTTGGGACAAGAGACCCAGTACTTC.

This clone has just one count. This chain links TRBV11-2 with TRBJ2-1; maybe TRBD2 (7 bases). The CDR3 length is 15 residues. Germline V lookup: CDR1 SGHAT, CDR2 FQNNGV. Trimming left V 7 bases short and J 8 bases short, with 21 bases between. The DNA for the CDR3 is TGTGCCAGCACCAACCTAGGGGGGGGCATCGATGAGCAGTTCTTC. Encoded protein: CASTNLGGGIDEQFF.

The V gene is TRBV6-5, the J gene TRBJ2-7; no clear D gene. V gave up 6 bases and J gave up 2 bases, with 11 bases separating them. The V gene's germline CDR1 is MNHEY and CDR2 SVGAGI. The CDR3 runs to 13 residues. Here the CDR3 DNA reads TGTGCCAGCAGGTACGGCGGCACCTACGAGCAGTACTTC. It specifies CASRYGGTYEQYF.

Points on this clone: At the DNA level, this CDR3 is encoded by other sequences in the same sample as well. This chain connects TRBV6-1 to TRBJ1-5, with TRBD1 matching 9 bases. Losses at the gene ends were 4 bases for V and 2 bases for J; bases not matched to a gene: 0. In germline, CDR1 is MNHNS, CDR2 SASEGT. The CDR3 is 14 amino acids. The CDR3 nucleotides read TGTGCCAGCAGTGGGACAGGGGGCAATCAGCCCCAGCATTTT. It specifies CASSGTGGNQPQHF.

The chain employs TRBV7-9 and TRBJ2-5, with 8 bases lining up with TRBD1. Germline V gene lookup returns CDR1 SEHNR and CDR2 FQNEAQ (reference sequence). The CDR3 runs 16 residues. J was trimmed by 5 bases and V by 4 bases; bases with no gene match: 12. The CDR3 coding sequence is TGTGCCAGCAGCTCAATAGGGCAGGGGGCTGGGGAGACCCAGTACTTC. Translating it yields CASSSIGQGAGETQYF. The whole variable domain, remainder taken from reference TRBV7-9 and TRBJ2-5, is DTGVSQNPRHKITKRGQNVTFRCDPISEHNRLYWYRQTLGQGPEFLTYFQNEAQLEKSRLLSDRFSAERPKGSFSTLEIQRTEQGDSAMYLCASSSIGQGAGETQYFGPGTRLLVL.

The genes are TRBV2 and TRBJ2-3, with 12 nucleotides matching TRBD2. The CDR3 runs 16 residues. V was clipped by 3 bases and J by 2 bases; unmatched bases: 3. Germline loops: CDR1 SNHLY, CDR2 FYNNEI. The CDR3 nucleotides are TGTGCCAGCAGTGAGGGGACTAGCGGGTACACAGATACGCAGTATTTT. Protein: CASSEGTSGYTDTQYF. Full variable domain (outside the CDR3, taken from reference TRBV2 and TRBJ2-3): EPEVTQTPSHQVTQMGQEVILRCVPISNHLYFYWYRQILGQKVEFLVSFYNNEISEKSEIFDDQFSVERPDGSNFTLKIRSTKLEDSAMYFCASSEGTSGYTDTQYFGPGTRLTVL.

This chain joins TRBV7-3 and TRBJ1-1; D is unclear. Germline CDR1 is SGHTA and CDR2 is FQGTGA. V gave up 4 bases and J gave up 0 bases, with 6 bases separating them. This CDR3 has 13 amino acids. The CDR3: CASSSQVNTEAFF. In DNA, the CDR3 is TGTGCCAGCAGCTCTCAGGTGAACACTGAAGCTTTCTTT.

CDR3 coding DNA: TGTGCCAGCAGCCCCGAGGGCAATCAGCCCCAGCATTTT. The encoded protein is CASSPEGNQPQHF. This chain joins TRBV9 and TRBJ1-5; no clear D. Germline loops: CDR1 SGDLS, CDR2 YYNGEE. The germline V and J ends were trimmed by 4 bases and 2 bases, with 7 bases remaining between them. The CDR3 contains 13 residues.

The chain joins TRBV5-8 to TRBJ1-6, with TRBD1 identical over 10 bases. The CDR3 runs to 13 residues. CDR1 is SGHTS, CDR2 YDEGEE, per germline. V shed 7 bases and J 8 bases; nucleotides not matched to a gene: 3. The CDR3 DNA reads as TGTGCCAGCTGGGACAGGGGACATTCACCCCTCCACTTT. This translates into CASWDRGHSPLHF.

The rearrangement uses TRBV5-1 and TRBJ1-4; no clear D gene. CDR3 length: 15 residues. The ends were cut back, 2 bases at V and 7 bases at J, with 15 bases in the middle. Germline assignment: CDR1 SGHRS and CDR2 YFSETQ. The CDR3 here is CASSFIGEEGEKLFF. The CDR3 DNA reads as TGCGCCAGCAGCTTTATTGGAGAAGAGGGTGAAAAACTGTTTTTT.

This chain connects TRBV11-3 to TRBJ2-3; weak D call: TRBD1 (7 bases). This CDR3 is built from 14 residues. The germline CDR1 and CDR2 sequences are SGHNT and YENEEA. V was cut by 5 bases and J by 2 bases, with 11 bases left in between. The CDR3 spells CASSRGTDTDTQYF. Written as DNA, the CDR3 is TGTGCCAGCAGCCGCGGGACAGACACAGATACGCAGTATTTT.

This chain links TRBV6-5 with TRBJ2-7; a weak D match, TRBD1 (6 bases). The CDR3 runs 15 residues. Germline values: CDR1 MNHEY, CDR2 SVGAGI. V lost 0 bases and J 1 base, leaving 10 bases between the germline ends. CDR3 protein: CASSYSPDSSYEQYF. Here the CDR3 DNA reads TGTGCCAGCAGTTACTCCCCGGACAGTTCCTACGAGCAGTACTTC.

The chain couples TRBV27 to TRBJ2-7, with TRBD2 matching over 14 bases. The CDR3 covers 15 residues. V was clipped by 6 bases and J by 5 bases; unmatched bases: 6. Germline loops: CDR1 MNHEY, CDR2 SMNVEV (reference sequence). The chain's CDR3 is CASSRGTSGGDEQYF. The CDR3 DNA follows: TGTGCCAGCAGCAGAGGGACTAGCGGGGGAGACGAGCAGTACTTC.

The chain is built from TRBV10-3 and TRBJ2-3, with D tentatively TRBD1 (5 bases). V lost 5 bases and J 4 bases, leaving 16 bases between the germline ends. CDR1 is ENHRY and CDR2 is SYGVKD in the germline V gene. This CDR3 has 15 amino acids. The CDR3 reads CAISYGAEGADTQYF. The CDR3 DNA follows: TGTGCCATCAGTTACGGCGCCGAAGGGGCAGATACGCAGTATTTT.

V is TRBV13 and J is TRBJ2-3, with TRBD2 matching 9 bases. V lost 6 bases and J lost 6; bases outside the gene matches: 13. The CDR3 length is 16 residues. The germline CDR1 and CDR2 sequences are PRHDT and FYEKMQ (reference sequence). The CDR3 is CASSYPSGAHGDTQYF. The CDR3 coding sequence is TGTGCCAGCAGTTACCCTAGCGGGGCCCATGGGGATACGCAGTATTTT.

CDR3 sequence reads: CASSFPTGGGEQYF. CDR3 nucleotides: TGTGCCAGCAGCTTCCCGACAGGGGGCGGCGAGCAGTACTTC. The rearrangement uses TRBV11-2 and TRBJ2-7; TRBD1 agrees at 10 bases. This CDR3 is built from 14 residues. CDR1 is SGHAT, CDR2 FQNNGV, per germline. Trimming at V came to 3 bases and at J to 6 bases, leaving 5 bases not matched to a gene.

V gene TRBV9 combines with J gene TRBJ1-1; no firm D call. The CDR3 totals 13 residues. Trimming cost V 4 bases and J 6 bases, with 13 bases left between them. Per the germline V gene, CDR1 is SGDLS and CDR2 is YYNGEE. The CDR3 sequence: CASSPGGVPEAFF. The CDR3 DNA sequence: TGTGCCAGCAGCCCCGGCGGGGTTCCTGAAGCTTTCTTT.

The J gene is TRBJ1-1, the V gene TRBV7-9; no definite D call. The CDR3 totals 15 residues. V lost 0 bases and J 6 bases, leaving 14 bases between the germline ends. CDR1 and CDR2 from the germline V gene are SEHNR and FQNEAQ (reference sequence). CDR3 DNA sequence: TGTGCCAGCAGCTTAGCACGGGTCGGGGTGGCTGAAGCTTTCTTT. This codes for CASSLARVGVAEAFF.

The chain links TRBV7-3 to TRBJ2-1, with TRBD1 matching 7 bases. The CDR3 consists of 15 residues. Trimming cost V 3 bases and J 6 bases; bases outside gene matches: 8. Germline V gene lookup returns CDR1 SGHTA and CDR2 FQGTGA. The CDR3, as DNA: TGTGCCAGCAGCTTTATACAGGGGCAGGGCAATGAGCAGTTCTTC. Translation gives CASSFIQGQGNEQFF.

V usage is TRBV27 and J usage is TRBJ1-2, with D uncertain. CDR3 length: 14 residues. The germline V gene has CDR1 MNHEY and CDR2 SMNVEV (reference sequence). Trimming took 4 bases from V and 4 from J, leaving 13 bases between them. CDR3 region: CASSSTAGFYGYTF. DNA of the CDR3: TGTGCCAGCAGTTCGACCGCAGGATTCTATGGCTACACCTTC.

The chain uses TRBV9 and TRBJ1-1, with D perhaps matching TRBD1 (5 bases). Trimming left V 4 bases short and J 6 bases short, with 10 bases between. Germline V gives CDR1 SGDLS, CDR2 YYNGEE. The CDR3 totals 12 residues. The CDR3 here is CASSRGAAEAFF. The CDR3 DNA is TGTGCCAGCAGCCGCGGGGCGGCTGAAGCTTTCTTT. Complete variable domain (other parts from reference TRBV9 and TRBJ1-1): DSGVTQTPKHLITATGQRVTLRCSPRSGDLSVYWYQQSLDQGLQFLIQYYNGEERAKGNILERFSAQQFPDLHSELNLSSLELGDSALYFCASSRGAAEAFFGQGTRLTVV.

J is TRBJ2-3 and V is TRBV19; maybe TRBD1 (6 bases). The germline V gene encodes CDR1 LNHDA and CDR2 SQIVND (reference sequence). V was shortened by 10 bases and J by 0 bases, with 11 bases between the two germline ends. CDR3 length equals 13 residues. CDR3 amino acids: CATRQDSTDTQYF. The CDR3 DNA reads TGTGCCACTCGACAGGATAGCACAGATACGCAGTATTTT. Supplemented by reference TRBV19 and TRBJ2-3, the full variable domain reads DGGITQSPKYLFRKEGQNVTLSCEQNLNHDAMYWYRQDPGQGLRLIYYSQIVNDFQKGDIAEGYSVSREKKESFPLTVTSAQKNPTAFYLCATRQDSTDTQYFGPGTRLTVL.

This chain links TRBV7-8 with TRBJ2-7; 7 nucleotides line up with TRBD2. The V segment lost 3 bases and the J segment 1 base; nucleotides outside the gene matches: 3. CDR3 size: 14 residues. The V gene's germline CDR1 is SGHVS and CDR2 FQNEAQ. The CDR3: CASSLGGVSYEQYF. The CDR3 nucleotides read TGTGCCAGCAGCTTGGGGGGGGTGTCCTACGAGCAGTACTTC.

The chain uses TRBV7-9 and TRBJ2-5, with TRBD2 identical over 8 bases. CDR1 SEHNR and CDR2 FQNEAQ come from the germline V gene (reference sequence). V lost 1 base to trimming and J lost 5 bases; unmatched junction nucleotides: 0. The CDR3 loop spans 13 amino acids. The CDR3 DNA reads TGTGCCAGCAGCTTAGGGACTAGCGAGACCCAGTACTTC. Translated, it gives CASSLGTSETQYF.

The chain combines TRBV9 with TRBJ2-2; possible D gene TRBD1, 6 bases. This CDR3 is built from 16 residues. Looked up from germline, CDR1 is SGDLS and CDR2 is YYNGEE. The ends were cut back, 3 bases at V and 5 bases at J, with 17 bases in the middle. For the CDR3, the DNA is TGTGCCAGCAGCGGAGGGGGACACCCGGGGACCGGGGAGCTGTTTTTT. This sequence encodes CASSGGGHPGTGELFF. Using reference TRBV9 and TRBJ2-2 for the parts outside the CDR3, the full variable domain is DSGVTQTPKHLITATGQRVTLRCSPRSGDLSVYWYQQSLDQGLQFLIQYYNGEERAKGNILERFSAQQFPDLHSELNLSSLELGDSALYFCASSGGGHPGTGELFFGEGSRLTVL.

The V call is TRBV9, the J call TRBJ1-6; a weak D match, TRBD1 (5 bases). V was cut by 0 bases and J by 9 bases, with 13 bases left in between. The length of the CDR3 is 15 residues. CDR1 and CDR2 from the germline V gene are SGDLS and YYNGEE. The chain's CDR3 is CASSVAQGASSPLHF. The CDR3 coding sequence is TGTGCCAGCAGCGTAGCTCAAGGGGCAAGTTCACCCCTCCACTTT.